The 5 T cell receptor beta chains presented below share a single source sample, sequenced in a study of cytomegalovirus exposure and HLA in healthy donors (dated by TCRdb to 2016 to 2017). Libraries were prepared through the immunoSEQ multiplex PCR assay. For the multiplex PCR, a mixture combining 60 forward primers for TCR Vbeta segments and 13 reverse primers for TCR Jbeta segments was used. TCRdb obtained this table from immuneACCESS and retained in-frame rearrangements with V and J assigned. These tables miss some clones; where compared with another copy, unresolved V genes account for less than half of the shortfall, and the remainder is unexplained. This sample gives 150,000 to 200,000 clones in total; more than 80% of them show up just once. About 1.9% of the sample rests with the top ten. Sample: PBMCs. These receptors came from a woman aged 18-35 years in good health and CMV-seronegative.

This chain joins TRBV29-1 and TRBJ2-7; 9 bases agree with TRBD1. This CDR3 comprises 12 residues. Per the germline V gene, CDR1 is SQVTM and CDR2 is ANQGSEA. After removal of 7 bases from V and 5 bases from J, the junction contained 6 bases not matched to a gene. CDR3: CSGAQGADEQYF. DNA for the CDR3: TGCAGCGGGGCACAGGGGGCGGACGAGCAGTACTTC.

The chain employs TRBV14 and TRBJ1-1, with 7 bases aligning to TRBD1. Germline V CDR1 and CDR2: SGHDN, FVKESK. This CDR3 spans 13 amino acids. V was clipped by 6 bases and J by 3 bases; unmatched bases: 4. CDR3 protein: CASSQQGYTEAFF. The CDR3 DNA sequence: TGTGCCAGCAGTCAACAGGGGTACACTGAAGCTTTCTTT.

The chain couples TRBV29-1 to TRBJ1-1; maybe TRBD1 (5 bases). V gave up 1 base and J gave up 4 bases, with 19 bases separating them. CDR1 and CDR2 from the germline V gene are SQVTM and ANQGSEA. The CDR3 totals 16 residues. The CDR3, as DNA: TGCAGCGTTGAAGGACCAGGGAACGGAAAGACCACTGAAGCTTTCTTT. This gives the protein CSVEGPGNGKTTEAFF.

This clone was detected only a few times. CDR3 in DNA: TGTGCCAGCAGTAGACAGGGGCCAGGCTACGAGCAGTACTTC. It is translated as CASSRQGPGYEQYF. The rearrangement links TRBV2 to TRBJ2-7; TRBD1 matches at 8 bases. Germline V gives CDR1 SNHLY, CDR2 FYNNEI. J gave up 3 bases and V 5 bases, and 6 bases lay outside the gene matches. The CDR3 length is 14 residues.

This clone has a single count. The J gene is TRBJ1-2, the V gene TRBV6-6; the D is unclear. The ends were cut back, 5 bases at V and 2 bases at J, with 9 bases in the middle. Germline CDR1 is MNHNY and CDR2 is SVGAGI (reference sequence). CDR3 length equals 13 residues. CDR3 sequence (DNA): TGTGCCAGCAGTAGTACTGAAAACTATGGCTACACCTTC. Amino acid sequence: CASSSTENYGYTF.